The next 13 T cell receptor beta chains were all read from a single sample in a study of shared clonotypes between healthy human individuals. Method: immunoSEQ multiplex PCR; TCRdb's copy keeps in-frame clones and lacks some. Found here are roughly 2.2 million clones, 90% to 95% of them singletons; the top ten hold 0.3% to 0.4%. The material sequenced was naive CD4+ T cells from PBMCs. As for subset: CD45RA+ positively selected. The receptors derive from a man younger than 35 in good health. Some clones in this sample may be carry-over from other donors' samples.

The chain uses TRBV6-6 and TRBJ1-4; no clear D. The length of the CDR3 is 14 residues. CDR1 MNHNY and CDR2 SVGAGI come from the germline V gene (reference sequence). Trimming took 0 bases from V and 8 from J, leaving 10 bases between them. The CDR3 DNA is TGTGCCAGCAGTTACTCAGGATATGGGGAAAAACTGTTTTTT. This translates into CASSYSGYGEKLFF.

The V call is TRBV9, the J call TRBJ2-5; 8 bases align to TRBD2. The CDR3 is 14 amino acids. V lost 4 bases to trimming and J lost 4 bases; unmatched junction nucleotides: 6. Per the germline V gene, CDR1 is SGDLS and CDR2 is YYNGEE. CDR3 bases: TGTGCCAGCAGCCCACTAACTAGCGGAGAGACCCAGTACTTC. Its protein is CASSPLTSGETQYF.

The V and J genes are TRBV18 and TRBJ2-5; 8 bases align to TRBD1. V lost 6 bases and J lost 3; bases outside the gene matches: 9. Germline-derived CDR1 and CDR2 are KGHSH and LQKENI. This CDR3 contains 15 residues. The CDR3 DNA sequence: TGTGCCAGCTCTCGCAGACAGGGGATGGAAGAGACCCAGTACTTC. Translated: CASSRRQGMEETQYF.

The gene calls are TRBV12-5 and TRBJ1-2; TRBD1 matches 7 bases. V shed 3 bases, J shed 8 bases, and the junction held 21 bases outside the gene matches. The CDR3 extends over 18 amino acids. The V gene's germline CDR1 is LGHNT and CDR2 FRNRAP. The CDR3: CASGLLSGTAPFGSGYTF. In nucleotides, the CDR3 is TGTGCTAGTGGTTTACTTAGCGGGACAGCTCCTTTTGGGTCAGGCTACACCTTC.

This clone was counted a single time. The chain links TRBV18 to TRBJ2-7; possible D gene TRBD2, 7 bases. Germline loops: CDR1 KGHSH, CDR2 LQKENI. The CDR3 loop spans 19 amino acids. V was shortened by 1 base and J by 3 bases, with 25 bases between the two germline ends. CDR3 in amino acids: CASSPRSGGADPLIYEQYF. The CDR3 bases are TGTGCCAGCTCACCACGGTCGGGGGGCGCGGATCCTTTAATCTACGAGCAGTACTTC.

Note on this clone: This sample also contains other DNA sequences that code for the same CDR3. This chain links TRBV11-2 with TRBJ2-7; D not resolved. This CDR3 contains 12 residues. Germline V gene sequence: CDR1 SGHAT, CDR2 FQNNGV. V dropped 4 bases and J dropped 4 bases, with 8 bases sitting between them. CDR3: CASSSGPYEQYF. The CDR3 region has the DNA TGTGCCAGCAGCTCGGGCCCTTACGAGCAGTACTTC.

V is TRBV4-1 and J is TRBJ2-5; 9 nucleotides line up with TRBD2. CDR1 is MGHRA, CDR2 YSYEKL, per germline. The CDR3 consists of 15 residues. The V segment lost 3 bases and the J segment 1 base; nucleotides outside the gene matches: 3. CDR3 sequence (DNA): TGCGCCAGCAGCCACCTAGCGGGACCCCAAGAGACCCAGTACTTC. Translated, it gives CASSHLAGPQETQYF.

J is TRBJ2-1 and V is TRBV6-5; the D gene is possibly TRBD1 (5 bases). The V gene lost 6 bases and the J gene lost 7 bases, with 16 bases spanning the gap. Germline loops: CDR1 MNHEY, CDR2 SVGAGI. The CDR3 extends over 14 amino acids. The CDR3, as DNA: TGTGCCAGCAGCACCTTTCTAGGGGCGAATGAGCAGTTCTTC. Protein sequence: CASSTFLGANEQFF.

The chain combines TRBV7-6 with TRBJ2-6; D not certain. The V gene's germline CDR1 is SGHVS and CDR2 FNYEAQ. The CDR3 has 16 residues. The V gene lost 0 bases and the J gene lost 0 bases, with 6 bases spanning the gap. CDR3 in amino acids: CASSLAFHSGANVLTF. The DNA for the CDR3 is TGTGCCAGCAGCTTAGCGTTTCACTCTGGGGCCAACGTCCTGACTTTC.

This clone occurred once. This chain connects TRBV16 to TRBJ2-1, with a tentative D call TRBD1 (6 bases). Germline V lookup: CDR1 KGHSY, CDR2 FQNENV. V lost 3 bases and J lost 5, with 17 bases in between. The CDR3 consists of 16 residues. The CDR3 loop is CASSHRWPGTNNEQFF. The CDR3 coding sequence is TGTGCCAGCAGCCACAGATGGCCAGGGACAAACAATGAGCAGTTCTTC.

This clone was seen only once. The CDR3 spells CASSYGSQKHIQYF. For the CDR3, the DNA is TGTGCCAGCAGTTACGGGTCCCAGAAGCACATTCAGTACTTC. V is TRBV28 and J is TRBJ2-4; D is undetermined. Trimming stripped 4 bases from V and 8 bases from J, with 15 bases between. Germline-derived CDR1 and CDR2 are MDHEN and SYDVKM. The CDR3 covers 14 residues.

The chain employs TRBV5-1 and TRBJ2-7; the D gene could be TRBD1 or TRBD2 (5 bases each). V gave up 4 bases and J gave up 3 bases, with 17 bases separating them. The V gene's germline CDR1 is SGHRS and CDR2 YFSETQ. The CDR3 consists of 15 residues. The CDR3 nucleotides are TGCGCCAGCAGCCCGGGACCGCTCACCCTCTACGAGCAGTACTTC. Protein: CASSPGPLTLYEQYF. Full variable domain (missing parts from reference TRBV5-1 and TRBJ2-7): KAGVTQTPRYLIKTRGQQVTLSCSPISGHRSVSWYQQTPGQGLQFLFEYFSETQRNKGNFPGRFSGRQFSNSRSEMNVSTLELGDSALYLCASSPGPLTLYEQYFGPGTRLTVT.

The V call is TRBV5-1, the J call TRBJ2-1; D not resolved. CDR3 length: 13 residues. The ends were cut back, 4 bases at V and 2 bases at J, with 7 bases in the middle. Per germline, CDR1 SGHRS and CDR2 YFSETQ. The CDR3 reads CASSVETYNEQFF. DNA of the CDR3: TGCGCCAGCAGCGTGGAAACCTACAATGAGCAGTTCTTC. The whole variable domain, filled in from reference TRBV5-1 and TRBJ2-1, reads KAGVTQTPRYLIKTRGQQVTLSCSPISGHRSVSWYQQTPGQGLQFLFEYFSETQRNKGNFPGRFSGRQFSNSRSEMNVSTLELGDSALYLCASSVETYNEQFFGPGTRLTVL.